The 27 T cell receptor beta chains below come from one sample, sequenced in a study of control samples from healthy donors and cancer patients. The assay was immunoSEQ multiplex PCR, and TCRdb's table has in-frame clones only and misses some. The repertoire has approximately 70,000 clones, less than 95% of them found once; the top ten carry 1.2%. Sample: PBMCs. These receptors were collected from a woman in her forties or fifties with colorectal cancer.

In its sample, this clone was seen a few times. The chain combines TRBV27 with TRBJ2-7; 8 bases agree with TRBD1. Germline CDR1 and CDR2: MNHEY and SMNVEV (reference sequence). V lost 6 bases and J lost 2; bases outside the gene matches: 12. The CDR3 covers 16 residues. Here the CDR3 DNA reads TGTGCCAGCAGATCCCGACAGGGGCGCAAGACCTACGAGCAGTACTTC. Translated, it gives CASRSRQGRKTYEQYF.

CDR3: CASSPAASTDTQYF. In nucleotides, the CDR3 is TGTGCCAGCAGCCCAGCGGCTAGCACAGATACGCAGTATTTT. The J gene is TRBJ2-3, the V gene TRBV9; D may be TRBD2 (5 bases). Germline CDR1 is SGDLS and CDR2 is YYNGEE. The CDR3 extends over 14 amino acids. V was shortened by 4 bases and J by 0 bases, with 9 bases between the two germline ends.

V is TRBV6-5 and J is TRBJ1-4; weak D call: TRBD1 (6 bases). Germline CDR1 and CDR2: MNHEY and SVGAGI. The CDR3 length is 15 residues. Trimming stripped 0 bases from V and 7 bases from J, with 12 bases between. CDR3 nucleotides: TGTGCCAGCAGTTACTCCGCAGGGGCGGGTGAAAAACTGTTTTTT. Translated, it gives CASSYSAGAGEKLFF.

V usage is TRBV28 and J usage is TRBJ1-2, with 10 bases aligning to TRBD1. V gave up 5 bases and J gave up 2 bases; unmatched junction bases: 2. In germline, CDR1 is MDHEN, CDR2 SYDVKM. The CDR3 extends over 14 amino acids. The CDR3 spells CASSRQGANYGYTF. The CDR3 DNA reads TGTGCCAGCAGTCGACAGGGGGCCAACTATGGCTACACCTTC.

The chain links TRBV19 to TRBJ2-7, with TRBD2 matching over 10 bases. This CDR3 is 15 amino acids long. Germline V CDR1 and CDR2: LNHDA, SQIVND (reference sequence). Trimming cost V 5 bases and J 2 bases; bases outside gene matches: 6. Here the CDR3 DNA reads TGTGCCAGTAGTCCACGGACTAGCGGAGCCTACGAGCAGTACTTC. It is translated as CASSPRTSGAYEQYF. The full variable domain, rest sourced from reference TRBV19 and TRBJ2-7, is DGGITQSPKYLFRKEGQNVTLSCEQNLNHDAMYWYRQDPGQGLRLIYYSQIVNDFQKGDIAEGYSVSREKKESFPLTVTSAQKNPTAFYLCASSPRTSGAYEQYFGPGTRLTVT.

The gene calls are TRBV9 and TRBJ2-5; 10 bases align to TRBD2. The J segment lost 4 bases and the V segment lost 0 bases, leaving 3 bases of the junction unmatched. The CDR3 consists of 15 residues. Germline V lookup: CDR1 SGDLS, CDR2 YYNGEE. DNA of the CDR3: TGTGCCAGCAGCGTAGACTCTAGCGGGGGAGAGACCCAGTACTTC. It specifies CASSVDSSGGETQYF.

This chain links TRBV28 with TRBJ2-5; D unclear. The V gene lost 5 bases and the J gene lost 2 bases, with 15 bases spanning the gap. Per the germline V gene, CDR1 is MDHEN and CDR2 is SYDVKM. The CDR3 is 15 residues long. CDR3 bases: TGTGCCAGCAGTCTGGCAGGCAGACGGCAAGAGACCCAGTACTTC. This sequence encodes CASSLAGRRQETQYF.

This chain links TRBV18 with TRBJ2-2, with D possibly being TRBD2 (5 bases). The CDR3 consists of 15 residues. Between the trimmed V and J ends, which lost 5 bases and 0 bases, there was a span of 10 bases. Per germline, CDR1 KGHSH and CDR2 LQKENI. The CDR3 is CASSLISANTGELFF. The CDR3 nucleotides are TGTGCCAGCTCATTAATTAGCGCGAACACCGGGGAGCTGTTTTTT.

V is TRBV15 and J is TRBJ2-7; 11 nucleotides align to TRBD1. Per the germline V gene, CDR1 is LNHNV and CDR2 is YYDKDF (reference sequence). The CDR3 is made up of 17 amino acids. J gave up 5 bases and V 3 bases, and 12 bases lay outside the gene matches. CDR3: CATSSPPPGQGGHEQYF. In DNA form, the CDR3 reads TGTGCCACCAGCAGTCCTCCCCCGGGACAGGGGGGCCACGAGCAGTACTTC.

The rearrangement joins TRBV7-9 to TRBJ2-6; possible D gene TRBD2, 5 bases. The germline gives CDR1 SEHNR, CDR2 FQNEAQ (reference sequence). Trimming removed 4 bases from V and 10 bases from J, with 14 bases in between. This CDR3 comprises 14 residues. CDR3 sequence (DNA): TGTGCCAGCAGCTCCCCCGGGGTCTTAAACGTCCTGACTTTC. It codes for CASSSPGVLNVLTF.

CDR3 nucleotides: TGCGCCAGCAGCTTGGGCGAGCGGCCGGCACACGAGACCCAGTACTTC. Translation gives CASSLGERPAHETQYF. The chain joins TRBV5-1 to TRBJ2-5, with a weak D call TRBD2 (5 bases). The length of the CDR3 is 16 residues. Germline loops: CDR1 SGHRS, CDR2 YFSETQ. Trimming removed 0 bases at V and 5 bases at J, with 17 bases between.

The CDR3: CASSPLPAIDGNEQFF. The CDR3 DNA follows: TGCGCCAGCAGCCCACTCCCAGCGATTGACGGCAATGAGCAGTTCTTC. The chain links TRBV5-1 to TRBJ2-1; the D is unclear. Trimming pared 4 bases from V and 6 bases from J, leaving 20 bases between. CDR3 size: 16 residues. Germline V CDR1 and CDR2: SGHRS, YFSETQ.

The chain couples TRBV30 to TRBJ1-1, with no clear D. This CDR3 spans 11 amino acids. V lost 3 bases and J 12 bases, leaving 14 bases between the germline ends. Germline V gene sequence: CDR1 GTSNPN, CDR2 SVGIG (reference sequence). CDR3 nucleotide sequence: TGTGCCTGGAGGACGAGGCATGGGTCTTTCTTT. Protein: CAWRTRHGSFF.

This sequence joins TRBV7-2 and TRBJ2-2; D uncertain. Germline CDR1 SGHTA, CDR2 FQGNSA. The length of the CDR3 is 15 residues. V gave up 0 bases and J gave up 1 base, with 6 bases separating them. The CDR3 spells CASSLALQNTGELFF. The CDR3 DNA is TGTGCCAGCAGCTTAGCGCTTCAGAACACCGGGGAGCTGTTTTTT.

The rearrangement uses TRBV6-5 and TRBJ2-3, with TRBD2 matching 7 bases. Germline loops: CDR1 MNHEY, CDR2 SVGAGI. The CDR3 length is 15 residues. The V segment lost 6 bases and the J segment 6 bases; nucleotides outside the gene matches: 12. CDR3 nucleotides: TGTGCCAGCAGGGATTTGGCGGGAGAGTCCGATACGCAGTATTTT. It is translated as CASRDLAGESDTQYF.

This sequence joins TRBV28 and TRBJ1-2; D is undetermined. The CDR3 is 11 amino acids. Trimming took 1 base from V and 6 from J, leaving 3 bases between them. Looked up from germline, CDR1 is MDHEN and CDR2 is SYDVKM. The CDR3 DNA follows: TGTGCCAGCAGTTTATCTAATGGCTACACCTTC. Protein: CASSLSNGYTF.

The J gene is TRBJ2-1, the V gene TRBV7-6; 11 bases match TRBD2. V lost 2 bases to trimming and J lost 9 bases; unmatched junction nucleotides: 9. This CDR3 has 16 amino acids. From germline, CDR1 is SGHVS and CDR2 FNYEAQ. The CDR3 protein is CASSLITSGGSGEQFF. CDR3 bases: TGTGCCAGCAGCTTAATAACTAGCGGGGGTTCTGGTGAGCAGTTCTTC.

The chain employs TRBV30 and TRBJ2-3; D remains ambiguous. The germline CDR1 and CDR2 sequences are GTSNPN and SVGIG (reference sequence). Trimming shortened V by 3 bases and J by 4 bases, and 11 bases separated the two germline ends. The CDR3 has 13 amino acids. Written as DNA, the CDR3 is TGTGCCTGGAGCGCCTTTGAGGCAGATACGCAGTATTTT. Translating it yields CAWSAFEADTQYF.

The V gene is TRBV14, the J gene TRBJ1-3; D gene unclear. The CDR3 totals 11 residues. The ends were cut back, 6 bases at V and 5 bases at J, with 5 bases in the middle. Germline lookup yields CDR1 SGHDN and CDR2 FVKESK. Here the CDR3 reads CASSGRNTIYF. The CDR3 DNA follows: TGTGCCAGCAGTGGAAGAAACACCATATATTTT.

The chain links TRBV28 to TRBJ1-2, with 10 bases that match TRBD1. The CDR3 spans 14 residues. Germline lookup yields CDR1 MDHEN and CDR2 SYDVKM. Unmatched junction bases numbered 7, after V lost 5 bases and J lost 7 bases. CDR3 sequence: CASSPTGTGAGYTF. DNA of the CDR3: TGTGCCAGCAGTCCTACCGGGACAGGGGCTGGCTACACCTTC.

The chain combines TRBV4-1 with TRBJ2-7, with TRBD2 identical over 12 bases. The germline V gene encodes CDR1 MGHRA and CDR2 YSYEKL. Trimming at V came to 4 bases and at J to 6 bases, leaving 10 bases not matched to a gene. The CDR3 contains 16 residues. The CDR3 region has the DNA TGCGCCAGCAGCCCCCCCTCTAGCGGGAGGGTGGGCGAGCAGTACTTC. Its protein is CASSPPSSGRVGEQYF.

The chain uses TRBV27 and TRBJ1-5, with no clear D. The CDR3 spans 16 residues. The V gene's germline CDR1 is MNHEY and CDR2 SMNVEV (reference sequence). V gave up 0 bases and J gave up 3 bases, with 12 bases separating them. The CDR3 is CASSLSRVTDNQPQHF. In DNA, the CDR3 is TGTGCCAGCAGTTTATCCCGGGTTACCGACAATCAGCCCCAGCATTTT.

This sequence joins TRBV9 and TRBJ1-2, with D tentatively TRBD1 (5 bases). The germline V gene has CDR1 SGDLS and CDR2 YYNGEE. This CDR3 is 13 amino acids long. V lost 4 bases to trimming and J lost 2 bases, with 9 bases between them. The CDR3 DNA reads TGTGCCAGCAGCCCCGACAGAAACTATGGCTACACCTTC. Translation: CASSPDRNYGYTF.

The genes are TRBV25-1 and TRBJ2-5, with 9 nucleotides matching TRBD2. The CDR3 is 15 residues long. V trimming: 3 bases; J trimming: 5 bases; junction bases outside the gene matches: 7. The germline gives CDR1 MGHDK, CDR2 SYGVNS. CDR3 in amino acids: CASSDSLAGVETQYF. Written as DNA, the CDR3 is TGTGCCAGCAGTGATTCATTAGCGGGAGTGGAGACCCAGTACTTC.

CDR3 loop: CASSPTLAGGTDTQYF. The CDR3 DNA reads TGTGCCAGTAGCCCGACCCTAGCGGGGGGCACAGATACGCAGTATTTT. This chain uses TRBV19 with TRBJ2-3, with 10 bases fitting TRBD2. V was clipped by 6 bases and J by 1 base; unmatched bases: 7. The CDR3 runs to 16 residues. Germline CDR1 LNHDA, CDR2 SQIVND (reference sequence).

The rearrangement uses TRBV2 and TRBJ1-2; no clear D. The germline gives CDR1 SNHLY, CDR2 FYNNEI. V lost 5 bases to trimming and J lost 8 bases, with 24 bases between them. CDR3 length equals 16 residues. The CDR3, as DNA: TGTGCCAGCAGTAGCTGGTCGGGCGATGCCACTCAGGGCTACACCTTC. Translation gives CASSSWSGDATQGYTF. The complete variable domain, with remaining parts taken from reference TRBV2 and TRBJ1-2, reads EPEVTQTPSHQVTQMGQEVILRCVPISNHLYFYWYRQILGQKVEFLVSFYNNEISEKSEIFDDQFSVERPDGSNFTLKIRSTKLEDSAMYFCASSSWSGDATQGYTFGSGTRLTVV.

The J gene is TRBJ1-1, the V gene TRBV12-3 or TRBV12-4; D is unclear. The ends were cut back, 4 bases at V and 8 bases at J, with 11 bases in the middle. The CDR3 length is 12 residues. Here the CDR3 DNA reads TGTGCCAGCAGTTATGGTCGCCCAGAAGCTTTCTTT. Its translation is CASSYGRPEAFF.